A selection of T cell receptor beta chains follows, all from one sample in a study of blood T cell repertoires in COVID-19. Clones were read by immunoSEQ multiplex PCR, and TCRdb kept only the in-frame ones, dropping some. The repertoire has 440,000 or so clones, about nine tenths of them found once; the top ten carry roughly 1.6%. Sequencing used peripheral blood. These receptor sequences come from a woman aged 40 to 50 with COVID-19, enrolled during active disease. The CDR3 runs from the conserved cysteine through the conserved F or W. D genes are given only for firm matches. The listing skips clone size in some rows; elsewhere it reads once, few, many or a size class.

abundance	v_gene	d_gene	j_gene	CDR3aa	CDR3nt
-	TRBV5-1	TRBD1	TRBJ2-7	CASSQWPGQGPYEQYF	TGCGCCAGCAGCCAATGGCCGGGACAGGGGCCCTACGAGCAGTACTTC
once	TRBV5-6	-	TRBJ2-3	CASSLRLNIVDTQYF	TGTGCCAGCAGCTTGCGACTCAACATCGTCGATACGCAGTATTTT
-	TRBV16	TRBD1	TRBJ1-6	CASSQAGTGPSPLHF	TGTGCCAGCAGCCAAGCCGGGACAGGCCCTTCACCCCTCCACTTT
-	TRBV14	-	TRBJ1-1	CASSHLLTHEAFF	TGTGCCAGCAGCCATCTCCTGACACACGAAGCTTTCTTT
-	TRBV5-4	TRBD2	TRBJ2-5	CASSLARGTSGGALRETQYF	TGTGCCAGCAGCTTGGCGCGGGGGACTAGCGGGGGGGCGCTCCGAGAGACCCAGTACTTC
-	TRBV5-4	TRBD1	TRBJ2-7	CASSRQDRAGEQYF	TGTGCCAGCAGCCGACAGGACAGGGCGGGAGAGCAGTACTTC
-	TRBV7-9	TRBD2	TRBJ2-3	CASSFGSGVGDTQYF	TGTGCCAGCAGCTTTGGTAGCGGGGTGGGAGATACGCAGTATTTT
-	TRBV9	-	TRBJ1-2	CASSVSWGRYGYTF	TGTGCCAGCAGCGTGTCTTGGGGGAGGTATGGCTACACCTTC
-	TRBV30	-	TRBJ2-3	CAWSLPSTDTQYF	TGTGCCTGGAGTCTCCCTAGCACAGATACGCAGTATTTT
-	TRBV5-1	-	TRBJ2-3	CASSQRSGSTDTQYF	TGCGCCAGCAGTCAAAGAAGCGGGAGCACAGATACGCAGTATTTT
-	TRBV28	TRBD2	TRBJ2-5	CASSLAGVGETQYF	TGTGCCAGCAGTTTAGCGGGAGTAGGAGAGACCCAGTACTTC
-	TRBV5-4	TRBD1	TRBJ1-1	CASSPGQGARTEAFF	TGTGCCAGCAGCCCGGGACAGGGGGCGCGTACTGAAGCTTTCTTT
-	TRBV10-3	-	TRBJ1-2	CAISADSYGYTF	TGTGCCATCAGTGCAGACAGCTATGGCTACACCTTC
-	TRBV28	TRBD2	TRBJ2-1	CASISGGASSYNEQFF	TGTGCATCTATTAGCGGGGGCGCAAGCTCCTACAATGAGCAGTTCTTC
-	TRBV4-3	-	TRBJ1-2	CASSQENRGRRGYTF	TGCGCCAGCAGCCAAGAAAACCGGGGTCGACGCGGCTACACCTTC
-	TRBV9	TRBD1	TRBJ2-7	CASSGEQGAQGVWGYEQYF	TGTGCCAGCAGCGGAGAGCAGGGGGCCCAAGGAGTTTGGGGATACGAGCAGTACTTC
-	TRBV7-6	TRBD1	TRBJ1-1	CASSLAAGGNTEAFF	TGTGCCAGCAGCTTAGCGGCAGGGGGTAACACTGAAGCTTTCTTT
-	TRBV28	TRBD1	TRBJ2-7	CASSSRTGGHYEQYF	TGTGCCAGCAGTTCACGGACAGGGGGTCACTACGAGCAGTACTTC
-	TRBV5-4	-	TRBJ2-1	CASSLTIAASSYNEQFF	TGTGCCAGCAGCTTAACAATAGCGGCGAGCTCCTACAATGAGCAGTTCTTC
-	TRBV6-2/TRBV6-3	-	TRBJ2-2	CASSMDNRNTGELFF	TGTGCCAGCAGTATGGACAATCGTAACACCGGGGAGCTGTTTTTT
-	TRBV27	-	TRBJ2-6	CASSLKLGEFGSGANVLTF	TGTGCCAGCAGTTTGAAGTTAGGAGAGTTTGGCTCTGGGGCCAACGTCCTGACTTTC
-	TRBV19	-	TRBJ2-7	CASSIGTGKEQQYF	TGTGCCAGTAGTATTGGTACAGGGAAGGAGCAGCAGTACTTC
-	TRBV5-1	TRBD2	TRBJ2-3	CASSSLLAGVTDTQYF	TGCGCCAGCAGCTCCTTACTAGCGGGGGTGACAGATACGCAGTATTTT
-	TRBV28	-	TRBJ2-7	CASSLGGVRYEQYF	TGTGCCAGCAGTTTAGGTGGTGTCAGGTACGAGCAGTACTTC
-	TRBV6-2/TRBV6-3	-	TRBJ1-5	CASSYSTQIPLQPQHF	TGTGCCAGCAGTTACTCGACACAGATCCCACTTCAGCCCCAGCATTTT
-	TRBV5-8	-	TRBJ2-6	CASSRYRAGANVLTF	TGTGCCAGCAGCCGATACAGGGCTGGGGCCAACGTCCTGACTTTC
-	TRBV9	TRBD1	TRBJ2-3	CASSGGQGASDTQYF	TGTGCCAGCAGCGGGGGACAGGGGGCTTCAGATACGCAGTATTTT
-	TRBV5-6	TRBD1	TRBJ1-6	CASSRDRVGSPLHF	TGTGCCAGCAGCCGGGACAGGGTTGGCTCACCCCTCCACTTT
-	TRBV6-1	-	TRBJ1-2	CASSDSTGLNYGYTF	TGTGCCAGCAGTGATTCGACAGGTCTGAACTATGGCTACACCTTC
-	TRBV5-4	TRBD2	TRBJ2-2	CASSSGLAGGLYGELFF	TGTGCCAGCAGTTCCGGACTAGCGGGGGGGCTTTACGGGGAGCTGTTTTTT
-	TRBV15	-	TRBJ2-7	CATSRDLGGSYEQYF	TGTGCCACCAGCAGAGATCTCGGGGGCTCCTACGAGCAGTACTTC
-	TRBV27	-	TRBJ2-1	CASSFSLFMGQVERDEQFF	TGTGCCAGCAGTTTTTCCCTCTTTATGGGACAAGTAGAGCGCGATGAGCAGTTCTTC
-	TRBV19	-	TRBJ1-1	CASSVSGTLMNTEAFF	TGTGCCAGTAGTGTTTCCGGGACACTGATGAACACTGAAGCTTTCTTT
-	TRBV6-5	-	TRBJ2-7	CASSYGGGLGYEQYF	TGTGCCAGCAGTTACGGGGGGGGCTTAGGCTACGAGCAGTACTTC
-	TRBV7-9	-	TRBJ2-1	CASSPPLGGSYNEQFF	TGTGCCAGCAGCCCCCCCTTGGGGGGAAGTTACAATGAGCAGTTCTTC
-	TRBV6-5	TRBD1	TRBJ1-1	CASSHNLGTGEAFF	TGTGCCAGCAGTCATAACCTGGGGACAGGGGAAGCTTTCTTT
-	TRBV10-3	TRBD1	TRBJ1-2	CAIKEGQGEGYGYTF	TGTGCCATCAAAGAGGGACAGGGTGAGGGATATGGCTACACCTTC
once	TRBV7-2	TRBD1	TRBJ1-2	CASSLDGQGAGGYTF	TGTGCCAGCAGCTTAGACGGACAGGGGGCAGGAGGCTACACCTTC
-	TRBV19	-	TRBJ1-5	CASSIVFDRISNQPQHF	TGTGCCAGTAGTATAGTCTTCGACAGGATTAGCAATCAGCCCCAGCATTTT
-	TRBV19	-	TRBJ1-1	CASSMGGSEAFF	TGTGCCAGTAGTATGGGGGGGTCTGAAGCCTTCTTT
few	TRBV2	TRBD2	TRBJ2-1	CASRSSGAYNEQFF	TGTGCCAGCAGGAGTAGCGGGGCTTACAATGAGCAGTTCTTC
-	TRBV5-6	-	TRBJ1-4	CASSLVREGSEKLFF	TGTGCCAGCAGCTTGGTAAGGGAAGGGAGTGAAAAACTGTTTTTT
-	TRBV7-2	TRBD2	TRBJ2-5	CASSVGRGEETQYF	TGTGCCAGCAGCGTGGGACGGGGGGAAGAGACCCAGTACTTC
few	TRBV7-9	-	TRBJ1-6	CASSLSPQYNSPLHF	TGTGCCAGCAGCTTAAGTCCGCAGTATAATTCACCCCTCCACTTT
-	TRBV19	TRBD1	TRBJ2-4	CASSVVTGLRQNIQYF	TGTGCCAGTAGTGTAGTGACAGGGCTGAGACAAAACATTCAGTACTTC
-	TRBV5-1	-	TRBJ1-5	CASSLDPGGSINQPQHF	TGCGCCAGCAGCTTGGACCCCGGGGGAAGTATCAATCAGCCCCAGCATTTT
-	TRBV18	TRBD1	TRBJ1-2	CASSPTEQGYGYTF	TGTGCCAGCTCACCAACCGAACAGGGGTATGGCTACACCTTC
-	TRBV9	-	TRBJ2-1	CASSVGGGDYNEQFF	TGTGCCAGCAGCGTAGGTGGAGGGGACTACAATGAGCAGTTCTTC
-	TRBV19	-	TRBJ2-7	CASSQGYEQYF	TGTGCCAGTAGTCAGGGGTACGAGCAGTACTTC
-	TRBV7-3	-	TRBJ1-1	CASSLMGATEAFF	TGTGCCAGCAGCTTAATGGGGGCGACTGAAGCTTTCTTT
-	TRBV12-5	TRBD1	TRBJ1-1	CASGLIGTGNTEAFF	TGTGCTAGTGGTTTGATCGGGACAGGCAACACTGAAGCTTTCTTT
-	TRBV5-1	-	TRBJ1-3	CASSSDSNGNTIYF	TGCGCCAGCAGCTCGGACAGCAACGGAAACACCATATATTTT
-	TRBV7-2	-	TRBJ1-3	CASSLITGAGNTIYF	TGTGCCAGCAGCTTAATAACCGGGGCTGGAAACACCATATATTTT
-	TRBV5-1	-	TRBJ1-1	CASSTGTLNTEAFF	TGCGCCAGCAGCACCGGGACACTGAACACTGAAGCTTTCTTT